This TCR beta chain originates from a study of blood T cell repertoires in COVID-19. The method was immunoSEQ multiplex PCR; TCRdb's version includes in-frame clones alone and lacks a portion of them. Of fewer than 400,000 clones listed, around 83% are singletons. The CDR3 sequence is 14 residues long. Trimming shortened V by 2 bases and J by 7 bases, and 12 bases separated the two germline ends. CDR1 GTSNPN and CDR2 SVGIG come from the germline V gene (reference sequence). This clonotype originated in a man aged 25-40 years with active or convalescent COVID-19. This sequence joins TRBV30 and TRBJ1-6; D possibly corresponds to TRBD1 (5 bases). The specimen was peripheral blood. The CDR3: CAWSPGHSNSPLHF. DNA of the CDR3: TGTGCCTGGAGTCCAGGACATTCGAATTCACCCCTCCACTTT.